The 21 T cell receptor beta chains below all came from one sample that was sequenced in a study of cytomegalovirus exposure and HLA in healthy donors. This table comes from immunoSEQ multiplex PCR, and its TCRdb copy is limited to in-frame clones, with some not included. This table holds 200,000 to 300,000 clones, 90% found once. The sample comprised PBMCs. Receptors were obtained from a woman aged 30 to 39 in good health and CMV-seronegative.

V is TRBV5-4 and J is TRBJ2-7; TRBD2 is a possible D gene (6 bases). The germline CDR1 and CDR2 sequences are SGHNT and YYREEE (reference sequence). Trimming took off 6 bases at V and 5 bases at J, with 18 bases between the two ends. The CDR3 totals 14 residues. The CDR3 coding sequence is TGTGCCAGCATGGATGGAGGGCGGGTCAACGAGCAGTACTTC. This encodes CASMDGGRVNEQYF.

This chain uses TRBV29-1 with TRBJ1-1; 7 bases fit TRBD1. Germline V lookup: CDR1 SQVTM, CDR2 ANQGSEA. V shed 5 bases, J shed 1 base, and the junction held 7 bases outside the gene matches. This CDR3 comprises 14 residues. The CDR3: CSVHRQGRNTEAFF. The CDR3 DNA reads TGCAGCGTTCATCGACAGGGAAGGAACACTGAAGCTTTCTTT. Complete variable domain (other parts from reference TRBV29-1 and TRBJ1-1): SAVISQKPSRDICQRGTSLTIQCQVDSQVTMMFWYRQQPGQSLTLIATANQGSEATYESGFVIDKFPISRPNLTFSTLTVSNMSPEDSSIYLCSVHRQGRNTEAFFGQGTRLTVV.

CDR3 residues: CATSGVSSNQPQHF. CDR3 nucleotides: TGTGCCACCAGCGGCGTGAGTAGCAATCAGCCCCAGCATTTT. This chain links TRBV15 with TRBJ1-5; D remains unclear. Germline-derived CDR1 and CDR2 are LNHNV and YYDKDF (reference sequence). CDR3 length: 14 amino acids. Trimming took off 5 bases at V and 0 bases at J, with 8 bases between the two ends.

The chain uses TRBV6-6 and TRBJ1-1; no definite D call. V lost 5 bases and J 1 base, leaving 8 bases between the germline ends. CDR3 length equals 13 residues. Per the germline V gene, CDR1 is MNHNY and CDR2 is SVGAGI (reference sequence). CDR3 amino acids: CASSRRPNTEAFF. DNA of the CDR3: TGTGCCAGCAGTCGCCGGCCGAACACTGAAGCTTTCTTT.

The rearrangement links TRBV7-2 to TRBJ1-1, with 7 bases aligning to TRBD1. Germline V gives CDR1 SGHTA, CDR2 FQGNSA. CDR3 length: 15 residues. Trimming took 5 bases from V and 4 from J; bases not matched to a gene: 10. CDR3 sequence reads: CASSLQGVGGTEAFF. CDR3 in DNA: TGTGCCAGCAGCCTTCAGGGGGTGGGCGGCACTGAAGCTTTCTTT.

This chain connects TRBV7-2 to TRBJ2-1; 7 bases are shared with TRBD2. V gave up 1 base and J gave up 7 bases; unmatched junction bases: 10. Per germline, CDR1 SGHTA and CDR2 FQGNSA. This CDR3 contains 16 residues. The CDR3 loop reads CASSLVFSGKSNEQFF. CDR3 nucleotides: TGTGCCAGCAGCTTAGTGTTCAGCGGGAAGTCTAATGAGCAGTTCTTC.

About this clone itself: Additional DNA sequences in this sample encode the identical CDR3. The chain links TRBV5-6 to TRBJ2-2; D remains ambiguous. Trimming stripped 7 bases from V and 1 base from J, with 8 bases between. The CDR3 contains 13 residues. Germline V lookup: CDR1 SGHDT, CDR2 YYEEEE. The CDR3 loop is CASSFGNTGELFF. CDR3 in DNA: TGTGCCAGCTCGTTCGGGAACACCGGGGAGCTGTTTTTT.

The chain employs TRBV28 and TRBJ2-3, with 7 bases aligning to TRBD1. Germline V gene lookup returns CDR1 MDHEN and CDR2 SYDVKM. The trim removed 5 bases at V and 6 bases at J, leaving 17 bases unmatched. There are 17 residues in the CDR3. CDR3 in amino acids: CASSAPRQGDWRDTQYF. The CDR3 nucleotides read TGTGCCAGCAGTGCCCCCCGACAGGGCGATTGGCGGGATACGCAGTATTTT.

V usage is TRBV7-2 and J usage is TRBJ1-1; no definite D call. The CDR3 has 14 residues. Germline lookup yields CDR1 SGHTA and CDR2 FQGNSA. V was shortened by 6 bases and J by 0 bases, with 11 bases between the two germline ends. The CDR3: CASSLTALNTEAFF. The CDR3 nucleotides are TGTGCCAGCAGTTTAACAGCATTGAACACTGAAGCTTTCTTT.

This chain connects TRBV9 to TRBJ2-5, with 7 nucleotides matching TRBD2. The V and J ends lost 0 bases and 3 bases, in that order; junction bases with no gene match: 11. Germline V gives CDR1 SGDLS, CDR2 YYNGEE. The CDR3 has 17 amino acids. The CDR3 sequence is CASSVAGFGTIKETQYF. The CDR3 coding sequence is TGTGCCAGCAGCGTAGCGGGGTTTGGGACTATTAAAGAGACCCAGTACTTC.

On this clone: The sample holds other DNA sequences that translate to the same CDR3. The CDR3 loop reads CASSQDLGSYEQYF. The CDR3 DNA reads as TGCGCCAGCAGCCAAGATCTCGGGAGCTACGAGCAGTACTTC. The chain uses TRBV4-3 and TRBJ2-7, with D tentatively TRBD2 (6 bases). The V end was cut by 0 bases, the J end by 3 bases, with 9 bases between. Germline V gene data show CDR1 as LGHNA and CDR2 as YSLEER. This CDR3 contains 14 residues.

The chain uses TRBV2 and TRBJ2-2; 8 bases are a match to TRBD2. Trimming cost V 6 bases and J 7 bases; bases outside gene matches: 10. CDR3 size: 15 residues. Germline V gene data show CDR1 as SNHLY and CDR2 as FYNNEI. This chain's CDR3 is CASRKDYREGGELFF. CDR3 bases: TGTGCCAGCAGGAAGGACTATCGGGAGGGCGGGGAGCTGTTTTTT.

This rearrangement joins TRBV13 to TRBJ2-2, with 8 bases identical to TRBD1. The CDR3 loop spans 17 amino acids. Germline trimming cut 0 bases from V and 0 bases from J; bases unmatched to any gene: 3. Germline loops: CDR1 PRHDT, CDR2 FYEKMQ (reference sequence). The CDR3 nucleotides read TGTGCCAGCAGCTTAGGCGCAGGGGGCACGAACACCGGGGAGCTGTTTTTT. Its protein is CASSLGAGGTNTGELFF.

The CDR3 region has the DNA TGTGCCAGCAGTTTGAGGGGCGGCTATGGCTACACCTTC. It encodes CASSLRGGYGYTF. The chain carries TRBV28 and TRBJ1-2, with D possibly TRBD1 on 5 matching bases. CDR1 is MDHEN, CDR2 SYDVKM, per germline. There are 13 residues in the CDR3. Trimming pared 3 bases from V and 4 bases from J, leaving 9 bases between.

The chain has TRBV19 and TRBJ1-2; D gene unclear. CDR1 LNHDA and CDR2 SQIVND come from the germline V gene (reference sequence). Trimming shortened V by 3 bases and J by 5 bases, and 4 bases separated the two germline ends. The length of the CDR3 is 11 residues. The CDR3 DNA follows: TGTGCCAGTAGTATTGGATATGGCTACACCTTC. The encoded protein is CASSIGYGYTF.

This chain joins TRBV4-1 and TRBJ2-7; D is perhaps TRBD1 (6 bases). Germline assignment: CDR1 MGHRA and CDR2 YSYEKL. The CDR3 has 16 amino acids. The V end lost 0 bases, the J end lost 0 bases, and 12 bases lay between the germline ends. The CDR3 protein is CASSQEVGAPSYEQYF. The CDR3 DNA follows: TGCGCCAGCAGCCAAGAAGTGGGGGCCCCCTCCTACGAGCAGTACTTC.

The chain recombines TRBV2 with TRBJ2-7; 8 nucleotides align to TRBD2. V lost 6 bases, J lost 1 base, and 11 bases stayed unmatched. There are 16 residues in the CDR3. Looked up from germline, CDR1 is SNHLY and CDR2 is FYNNEI. CDR3 nucleotides: TGTGCCAGCAGGGGGGTAGCGGGACCATTTTCCTACGAGCAGTACTTC. Its protein product is CASRGVAGPFSYEQYF.

The gene calls are TRBV10-3 and TRBJ1-2; 8 bases map to TRBD1. Per germline, CDR1 ENHRY and CDR2 SYGVKD. This CDR3 is built from 15 residues. J lost 4 bases, V lost 0 bases, and 4 bases had no gene match. CDR3 bases: TGTGCCATCAGTGAGTCACAGGGGGATAGCTATGGCTACACCTTC. It is translated as CAISESQGDSYGYTF.

This clone appeared once. The rearrangement uses TRBV27 and TRBJ2-1, with D perhaps being TRBD1 or TRBD2 (6 bases each). The V and J ends lost 5 bases and 8 bases respectively, with 16 bases between them. Germline-derived CDR1 and CDR2 are MNHEY and SMNVEV (reference sequence). The CDR3 totals 14 residues. The CDR3 DNA sequence: TGTGCCAGCAGTGCCCGGGGGCGAGCCCATGAGCAGTTCTTC. Its protein is CASSARGRAHEQFF.

V and J are TRBV28 and TRBJ1-5; tentative D call: TRBD1 (5 bases). This CDR3 is built from 20 residues. Germline values: CDR1 MDHEN, CDR2 SYDVKM. The V gene lost 1 base and the J gene lost 4 bases, with 26 bases spanning the gap. Here the CDR3 DNA reads TGTGCCAGCAGTTTATTGAAGTGGGGGTTTGGGAGGGAGAGAAATCAGCCCCAGCATTTT. Protein: CASSLLKWGFGRERNQPQHF. Filled out from reference TRBV28 and TRBJ1-5, the complete variable domain reads DVKVTQSSRYLVKRTGEKVFLECVQDMDHENMFWYRQDPGLGLRLIYFSYDVKMKEKGDIPEGYSVSREKKERFSLILESASTNQTSMYLCASSLLKWGFGRERNQPQHFGDGTRLSIL.

This clone was seen once. The J gene is TRBJ2-3, the V gene TRBV7-3, with 11 bases aligning to TRBD2. Trimming removed 3 bases from V and 6 bases from J; junction bases left unmatched: 8. The germline gives CDR1 SGHTA, CDR2 FQGTGA. The CDR3 is made up of 16 amino acids. The CDR3 reads CASSLLSGRAPDTQYF. CDR3 nucleotide sequence: TGTGCCAGCAGCTTGCTTAGCGGGAGGGCCCCGGATACGCAGTATTTT. Looking up the rest from reference TRBV7-3 and TRBJ2-3 gives the full variable domain: GAGVSQTPSNKVTEKGKYVELRCDPISGHTALYWYRQSLGQGPEFLIYFQGTGAADDSGLPNDRFFAVRPEGSVSTLKIQRTERGDSAVYLCASSLLSGRAPDTQYFGPGTRLTVL.